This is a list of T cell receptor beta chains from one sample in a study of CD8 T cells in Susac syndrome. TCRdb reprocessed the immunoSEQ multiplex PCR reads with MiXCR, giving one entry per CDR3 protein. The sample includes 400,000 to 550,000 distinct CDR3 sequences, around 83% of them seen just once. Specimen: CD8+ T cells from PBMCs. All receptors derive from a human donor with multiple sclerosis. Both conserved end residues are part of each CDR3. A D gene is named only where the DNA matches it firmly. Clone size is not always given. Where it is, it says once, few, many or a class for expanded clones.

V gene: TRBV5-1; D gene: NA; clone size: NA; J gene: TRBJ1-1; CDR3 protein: CAFSLAGGYTEAFF; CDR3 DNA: TGCGCCTTCAGCTTGGCCGGGGGATACACTGAAGCTTTCTTT
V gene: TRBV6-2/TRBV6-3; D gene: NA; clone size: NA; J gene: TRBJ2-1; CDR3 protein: CASSPLVYNEQFF; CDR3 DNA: TGTGCCAGCAGCCCCCTGGTCTACAATGAGCAGTTCTTC
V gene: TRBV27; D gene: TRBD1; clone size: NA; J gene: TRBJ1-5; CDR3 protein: CASSRGTAQPQHF; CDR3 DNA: TGTGCCAGCAGTAGGGGGACAGCCCAGCCCCAGCATTTT
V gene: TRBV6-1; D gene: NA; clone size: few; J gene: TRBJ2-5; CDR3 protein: CASSASDGLEETQYF; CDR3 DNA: TGTGCCAGCAGTGCATCCGACGGCCTAGAAGAGACCCAGTACTTC
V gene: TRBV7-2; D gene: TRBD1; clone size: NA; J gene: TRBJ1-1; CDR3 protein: CASSYVWTGKGLNTEAFF; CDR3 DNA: TGTGCCAGCAGCTACGTATGGACAGGGAAGGGCTTGAACACTGAAGCTTTCTTT
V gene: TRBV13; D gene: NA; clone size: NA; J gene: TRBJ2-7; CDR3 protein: CASSFSRSLYEQYF; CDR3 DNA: TGTGCCAGCAGCTTTTCCAGGTCGCTCTACGAGCAGTACTTC
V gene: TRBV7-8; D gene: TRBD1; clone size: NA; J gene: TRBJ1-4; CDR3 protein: CASSLGQGVLINEKLFF; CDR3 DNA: TGTGCCAGCAGCTTAGGACAGGGGGTCCTAATTAATGAAAAACTGTTTTTT
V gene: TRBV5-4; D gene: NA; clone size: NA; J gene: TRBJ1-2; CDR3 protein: CASSLADPGVYGYTF; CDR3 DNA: TGTGCCAGCAGCTTGGCCGATCCGGGTGTATATGGCTACACCTTC
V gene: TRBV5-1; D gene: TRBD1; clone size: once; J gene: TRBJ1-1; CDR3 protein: CASSLSQTGANTEAFF; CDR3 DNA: TGCGCCAGCAGCTTGTCCCAAACAGGGGCGAACACTGAAGCTTTCTTT
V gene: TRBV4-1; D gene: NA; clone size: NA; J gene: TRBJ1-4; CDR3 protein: CASSQVSGGQTEKLFF; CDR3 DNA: TGCGCCAGCAGCCAAGTTTCGGGGGGCCAGACAGAAAAACTGTTTTTT
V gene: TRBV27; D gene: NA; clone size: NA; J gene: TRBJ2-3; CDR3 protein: CASSSRSRTDTQYF; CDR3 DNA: TGTGCCAGCAGTTCCCGGAGCCGCACAGATACGCAGTATTTT
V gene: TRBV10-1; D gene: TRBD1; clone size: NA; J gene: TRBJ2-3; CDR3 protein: CASSESDREDGTDTQYF; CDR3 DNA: TGCGCCAGCAGTGAGTCGGACAGGGAGGACGGCACAGATACGCAGTATTTT
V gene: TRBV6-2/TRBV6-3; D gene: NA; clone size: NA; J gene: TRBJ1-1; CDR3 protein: CASSYSNLVALDATTEAFF; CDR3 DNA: TGTGCCAGCAGTTACTCGAATTTGGTTGCCCTCGACGCAACAACTGAAGCTTTCTTT
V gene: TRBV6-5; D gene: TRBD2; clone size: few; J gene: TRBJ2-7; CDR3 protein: CASTPIAGDEQYF; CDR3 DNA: TGTGCCAGCACCCCTATAGCGGGAGACGAGCAGTACTTC
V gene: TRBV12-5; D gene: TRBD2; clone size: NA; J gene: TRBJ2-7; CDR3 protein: CASGLRLAGKLIYEQYF; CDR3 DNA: TGTGCTAGTGGTTTGCGTCTAGCGGGGAAACTAATCTACGAGCAGTACTTC
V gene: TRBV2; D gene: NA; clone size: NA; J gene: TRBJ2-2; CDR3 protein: CASTWQGVTGELFF; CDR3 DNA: TGTGCCAGCACCTGGCAAGGGGTTACCGGGGAGCTGTTTTTT
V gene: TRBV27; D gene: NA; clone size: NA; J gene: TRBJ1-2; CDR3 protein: CASLGIDGYTF; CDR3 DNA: TGTGCCAGCCTCGGGATCGATGGCTACACCTTC
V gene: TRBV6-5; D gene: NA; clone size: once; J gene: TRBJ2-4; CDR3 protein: CASSYREGGWGEENIQYF; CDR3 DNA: TGTGCCAGCAGTTATCGCGAGGGAGGTTGGGGAGAAGAAAACATTCAGTACTTC
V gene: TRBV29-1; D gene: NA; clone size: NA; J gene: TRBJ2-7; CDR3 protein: CSVEDSKGDAEQYF; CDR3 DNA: TGCAGCGTTGAAGATTCAAAGGGGGACGCCGAGCAGTACTTC
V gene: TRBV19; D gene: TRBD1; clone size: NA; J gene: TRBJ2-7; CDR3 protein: CASSVGQGIYEQYF; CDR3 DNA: TGTGCCAGTAGTGTAGGACAGGGTATCTACGAGCAGTACTTC
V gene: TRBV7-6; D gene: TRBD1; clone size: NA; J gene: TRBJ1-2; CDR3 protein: CASTPGTGDALSYTF; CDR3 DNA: TGTGCCAGCACTCCCGGGACAGGGGATGCCTTGAGCTACACCTTC
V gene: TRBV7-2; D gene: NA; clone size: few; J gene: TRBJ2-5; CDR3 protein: CASSLGWASGETQYF; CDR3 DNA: TGTGCCAGCAGCTTAGGATGGGCTAGTGGAGAGACCCAGTACTTC
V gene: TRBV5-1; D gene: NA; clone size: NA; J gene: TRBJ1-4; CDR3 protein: CASSLRGVGILFF; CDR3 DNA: TGCGCCAGCAGCTTGCGGGGCGTGGGGATTCTGTTTTTT
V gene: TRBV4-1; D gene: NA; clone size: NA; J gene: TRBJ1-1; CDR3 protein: CASSQEFLGTTEVFF; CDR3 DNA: TGCGCCAGCAGCCAAGAATTTCTGGGCACCACTGAAGTTTTCTTT
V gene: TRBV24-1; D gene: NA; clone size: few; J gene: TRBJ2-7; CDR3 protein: CATSDTDLGEQYF; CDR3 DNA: TGTGCCACCAGTGATACGGACCTTGGAGAGCAGTACTTC
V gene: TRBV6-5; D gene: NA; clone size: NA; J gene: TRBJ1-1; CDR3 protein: CASSYHAGHTEAFF; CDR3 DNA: TGTGCCAGCAGTTACCATGCAGGTCACACTGAAGCTTTCTTT
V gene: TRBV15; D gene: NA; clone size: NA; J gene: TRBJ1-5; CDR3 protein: CATSRGPRGISNQPQHF; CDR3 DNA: TGTGCCACCAGCAGGGGGCCGAGGGGCATCAGCAATCAGCCCCAGCATTTT
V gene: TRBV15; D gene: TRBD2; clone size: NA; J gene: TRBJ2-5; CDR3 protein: CATSNRAGTSGETQYF; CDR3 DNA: TGTGCCACCAGCAACCGTGCCGGGACTAGCGGGGAGACCCAGTACTTC
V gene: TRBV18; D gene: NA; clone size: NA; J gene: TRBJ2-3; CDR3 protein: CASSPPVWGETDTQYF; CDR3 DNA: TGTGCCAGCTCACCACCAGTCTGGGGGGAGACAGATACGCAGTATTTT
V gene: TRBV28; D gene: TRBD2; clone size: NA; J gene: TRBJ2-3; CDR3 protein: CASSHLAGGPTDTQYF; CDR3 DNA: TGTGCCAGCAGTCACCTAGCGGGAGGGCCAACAGATACGCAGTATTTT
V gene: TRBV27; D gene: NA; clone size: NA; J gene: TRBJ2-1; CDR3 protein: CASSPQEGGGNEQFF; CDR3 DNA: TGTGCCAGCAGTCCCCAGGAGGGAGGTGGCAATGAGCAGTTCTTC
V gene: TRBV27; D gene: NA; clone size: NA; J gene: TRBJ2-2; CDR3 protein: CASSLNLAGELFF; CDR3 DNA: TGTGCCAGCAGTTTAAATCTGGCCGGGGAGCTGTTTTTT
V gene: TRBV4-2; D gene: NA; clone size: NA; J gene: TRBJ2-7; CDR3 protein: CASSQVTGPSYEQYF; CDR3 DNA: TGTGCCAGCAGCCAAGTGACGGGCCCCTCCTACGAGCAGTACTTC
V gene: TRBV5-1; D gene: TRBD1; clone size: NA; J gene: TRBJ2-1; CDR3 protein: CASSLPLDRGQDQSSYNEQFF; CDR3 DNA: TGCGCCAGCAGCTTGCCCCTGGACAGGGGACAGGACCAGAGCTCCTACAATGAGCAGTTCTTC
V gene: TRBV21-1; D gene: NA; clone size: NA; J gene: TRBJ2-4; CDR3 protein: CAVPDIQYF; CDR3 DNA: TGTGCCGTCCCCGACATTCAGTACTTC
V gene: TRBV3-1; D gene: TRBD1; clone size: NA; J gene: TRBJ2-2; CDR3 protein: CASSQDIFPGTGRELFF; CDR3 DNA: TGTGCCAGCAGCCAAGATATATTTCCAGGGACAGGAAGGGAGCTGTTTTTT
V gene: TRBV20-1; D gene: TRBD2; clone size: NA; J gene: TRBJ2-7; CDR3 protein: CSARTQLAPQQYF; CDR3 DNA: TGCAGTGCTAGAACGCAACTAGCGCCTCAGCAGTACTTC
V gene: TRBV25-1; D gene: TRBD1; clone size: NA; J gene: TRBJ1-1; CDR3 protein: CASSGLGQGKTEAFF; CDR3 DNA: TGTGCCAGCAGTGGGCTCGGACAGGGGAAAACTGAAGCTTTCTTT
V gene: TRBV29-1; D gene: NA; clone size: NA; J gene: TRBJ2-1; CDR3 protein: CSVIGFIGEQFF; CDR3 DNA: TGCAGCGTTATAGGGTTTATCGGTGAGCAGTTCTTC
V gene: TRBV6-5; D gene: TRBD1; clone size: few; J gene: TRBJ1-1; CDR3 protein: CASSQTGVNTEAFF; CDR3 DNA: TGTGCCAGCAGTCAAACAGGGGTGAACACTGAAGCTTTCTTT